These 12 T cell receptor beta chains share one sample of origin, sequenced in a study of chemoradiotherapy in HPV16-positive cancers. Libraries were prepared by immunoSEQ multiplex PCR; TCRdb keeps only in-frame clonotypes and omits some of them. The sample shows about 480 clones, more than 90% of them seen only once. Sample: tumor tissue, taken from a patient who underwent chemoradiotherapy. These TCRs come from a human donor with HPV-associated anogenital cancer.

This clone was detected only once. Here the CDR3 DNA reads TGTGCCAGCAGCGAGCCAGGACTAGCGGGGTATACTAGCACAGATACGCAGTATTTT. As protein: CASSEPGLAGYTSTDTQYF. The rearrangement joins TRBV9 to TRBJ2-3, with TRBD2 matching 12 bases. CDR3 length equals 19 residues. The V segment lost 3 bases and the J segment 0 bases; nucleotides outside the gene matches: 11. Per germline, CDR1 SGDLS and CDR2 YYNGEE. Supplemented by reference TRBV9 and TRBJ2-3, the full variable domain reads DSGVTQTPKHLITATGQRVTLRCSPRSGDLSVYWYQQSLDQGLQFLIQYYNGEERAKGNILERFSAQQFPDLHSELNLSSLELGDSALYFCASSEPGLAGYTSTDTQYFGPGTRLTVL.

V is TRBV19 and J is TRBJ2-6; weak D call: TRBD2 (5 bases). The germline V and J ends were trimmed by 3 bases and 2 bases, with 14 bases remaining between them. The CDR3 runs 17 residues. Germline V gene lookup returns CDR1 LNHDA and CDR2 SQIVND (reference sequence). The CDR3 bases are TGTGCCAGTAGTATTCCCCTGGGAGCTCCTGGGGCCAACGTCCTGACTTTC. Translation gives CASSIPLGAPGANVLTF.

The chain recombines TRBV6-5 with TRBJ1-1; D remains unclear. The V gene's germline CDR1 is MNHEY and CDR2 SVGAGI. CDR3 length: 15 amino acids. Trimming removed 0 bases at V and 2 bases at J, with 10 bases between. For the CDR3, the DNA is TGTGCCAGCAGTTACTCGAGCTTCGGAAACACTGAAGCTTTCTTT. Amino acid sequence: CASSYSSFGNTEAFF.

The chain recombines TRBV7-2 with TRBJ1-5; no clear D gene. Trimming removed 1 base at V and 0 bases at J, with 7 bases between. This CDR3 region has 15 residues. Germline lookup yields CDR1 SGHTA and CDR2 FQGNSA. CDR3 DNA sequence: TGTGCCAGCAGCTTAGACAGTAGTAGCAATCAGCCCCAGCATTTT. Amino acid sequence: CASSLDSSSNQPQHF.

The gene calls are TRBV6-1 and TRBJ2-2, with D perhaps TRBD1 (5 bases). V was trimmed by 4 bases and J by 0 bases, leaving 9 bases between them. The CDR3 length is 15 residues. Per germline, CDR1 MNHNS and CDR2 SASEGT. CDR3: CASSGGLTNTGELFF. CDR3 nucleotide sequence: TGTGCCAGCAGTGGGGGCCTGACGAACACCGGGGAGCTGTTTTTT.

The chain combines TRBV7-2 with TRBJ2-5; 10 nucleotides agree with TRBD2. The CDR3 runs 14 residues. Germline trimming cut 5 bases from V and 3 bases from J; bases unmatched to any gene: 3. Looked up from germline, CDR1 is SGHTA and CDR2 is FQGNSA. CDR3 in DNA: TGTGCCAGCAGCCGCGGGACTAGCGAAGAGACCCAGTACTTC. Translation gives CASSRGTSEETQYF. Based on the CDR3 plus reference TRBV7-2 and TRBJ2-5, the full variable domain is GAGVSQSPSNKVTEKGKDVELRCDPISGHTALYWYRQSLGQGLEFLIYFQGNSAPDKSGLPSDRFSAERTGGSVSTLTIQRTQQEDSAVYLCASSRGTSEETQYFGPGTRLLVL.

The J gene is TRBJ1-1, the V gene TRBV7-8; 7 nucleotides align to TRBD1. Trimming cost V 5 bases and J 0 bases; bases outside gene matches: 9. Germline CDR1 is SGHVS and CDR2 is FQNEAQ. The CDR3 sequence is 16 residues long. CDR3: CASSPYSTGVNTEAFF. In DNA, the CDR3 is TGTGCCAGCAGCCCCTACTCAACAGGGGTGAACACTGAAGCTTTCTTT.

This chain links TRBV5-1 with TRBJ1-4, with TRBD1 matching 8 bases. The V segment lost 5 bases and the J segment 8 bases; nucleotides outside the gene matches: 8. Germline lookup yields CDR1 SGHRS and CDR2 YFSETQ. CDR3 size: 14 residues. The CDR3 is CASRPGQGEEKLFF. The CDR3 region has the DNA TGCGCCAGCAGACCCGGACAGGGCGAGGAAAAACTGTTTTTT.

This clone was detected a few times. The chain recombines TRBV5-1 with TRBJ2-7; D may be TRBD2 (5 bases). This CDR3 comprises 14 residues. Germline CDR1 is SGHRS and CDR2 is YFSETQ. Trimming took off 7 bases at V and 2 bases at J, with 16 bases between the two ends. In DNA form, the CDR3 reads TGCGCCAGCGGTGCGGACGGGGATGCCTACGAGCAGTACTTC. It translates to CASGADGDAYEQYF.

The chain combines TRBV6-5 with TRBJ1-5, with 9 bases identical to TRBD1. The J segment lost 7 bases and the V segment lost 6 bases, leaving 10 bases of the junction unmatched. Germline assignment: CDR1 MNHEY and CDR2 SVGAGI. There are 15 residues in the CDR3. Written as DNA, the CDR3 is TGTGCCAGCAGGAAAACAGGGGGCGAGGGACAGCCCCAGCATTTT. Protein: CASRKTGGEGQPQHF.

The chain links TRBV28 to TRBJ1-1; D is undetermined. This CDR3 has 11 amino acids. Trimming cost V 3 bases and J 5 bases, with 4 bases left between them. Germline loops: CDR1 MDHEN, CDR2 SYDVKM. The CDR3 DNA sequence: TGTGCCAGCAGTTTTTTGACTGAAGCTTTCTTT. It yields the protein CASSFLTEAFF.

The rearrangement links TRBV27 to TRBJ2-7; 8 bases align to TRBD2. In germline, CDR1 is MNHEY, CDR2 SMNVEV (reference sequence). V gave up 1 base and J gave up 3 bases; unmatched junction bases: 5. CDR3 length: 15 residues. The CDR3: CASSLFLAGNYEQYF. The CDR3 bases are TGTGCCAGCAGTTTATTTTTAGCGGGGAACTACGAGCAGTACTTC.